The present entry profiles one T cell receptor beta chain with its context. A few counts support this clonotype. This receptor's antigen is unknown. There are no base qualities to consult, and no much larger clone falls within one base. The data were taken from a study of regulatory T cells in long-lasting Graves disease (dated by TCRdb to the early 2020s). In the study overall: To count as having persistent Graves' disease, a patient had to have received antithyroid drug treatment for over 5 years with TSH receptor autoantibodies remaining persistently positive. The study was registered as a clinical trial and conducted in China. A total of about 35 samples underwent TCR sequencing, from 13 patients with persistent Graves' disease and 20 patients with newly diagnosed Graves' disease. This study used TCR sequencing and RNA sequencing of peripheral blood to compare persistent Graves' disease patients against newly diagnosed Graves' disease patients. Persistent Graves' disease patients in the clinical cohort had taken antithyroid drugs for roughly ten years on average.

Library method: multiplex PCR. The instrument given in TCRdb is Illumina HiSeq 4000. TCR beta libraries were built with iRepertoire HTBI primers and Arm-PCR amplification of CDR3 regions. PCR products were gel purified before sequencing. In the source study's methods: Gene usage analysis of CDR3 amino acid clonotypes relied on the roughly 60 TRBV and 13 to 15 TRBJ segments identified across samples. COPE and FqMerger were used to merge filtered high-quality paired reads into contigs. Contigs were aligned with BLAST to IMGT TRBV, TRBD and TRBJ reference genes, and CDR3 was defined per IMGT. Any clonotype with a frequency above 0.1% was classified as a highly expanded clone. Shannon entropy was used to measure repertoire diversity, and the Gini coefficient was used to measure V-J evenness. A clonotype found in more than one individual was treated as public. TCRdb applied fastp at Q25 and MiXCR to the public reads, then kept only in-frame beta chains. Each CDR3 protein gets just one entry, which takes the most common genes and DNA from the rows behind it. Here the V and J calls rest on TCRdb's processing, not on the authors' analysis. The sample contains roughly 400,000 distinct CDR3 sequences, roughly 21% of them found a single time. Roughly 13% of the sample rests with the top ten.

What the work shows at the level of the full study, not this receptor alone: Only the TCR beta chain was sequenced and analyzed. The authors acknowledged the small sample size as a limitation that may reduce accuracy. TRBV28, TRBJ1-2 and TRBJ2-5 were preferentially used in persistent disease, while TRBV20-1 and TRBJ2-1 were favored in newly diagnosed disease. Compared with newly diagnosed patients, persistent Graves' disease patients had lower TCR Shannon entropy and fewer highly expanded clones, which suggests clonal expansion. Only peripheral blood was studied, because thyroid tissue, the primary lesion, was inaccessible. Patients with persistent disease shared more public clonotypes (around 2,500) than newly diagnosed patients did (about 970).

Reading the label with the study, this specimen's time point is: persistent/refractory GD, antithyroid drugs over 5 years with positive TRAb. RNA was extracted from PBMCs in TRIzol for both TCR sequencing and RNA sequencing. The diagnosis of Graves' disease was made according to American Thyroid Association guidelines. The patients came from an endocrinology department in Xi'an, China. From each patient, 8 to 10 milliliters of peripheral blood was collected into an EDTA anticoagulant tube. Ficoll Paque Plus density gradient separation was used to isolate PBMCs, and no further T cell sorting was performed. An Agilent 2100 Bioanalyzer and agarose gel were used to check RNA quality, and a NanoDrop 2000 was used to measure RNA concentration. Including cysteine and phenylalanine, the CDR3 has 16 amino acids. Solely the CDR3 DNA is kept, with 48 bases framed from the first base. CDR1 and CDR2 (LGHDT, YNNKEL) derive from the germline V gene (reference sequence). Here V drops 5 bases and J drops 2 bases, and the junction holds 8 bases not matched to any gene.

The TCR was taken from a female donor with Graves disease. Source: peripheral blood mononuclear cells (PBMCs), taken when the disease was refractory, from a patient treated with antithyroid drugs. Rearrangement joined TRBV3-1 to TRBJ2-5; 10 nucleotides in the junction match TRBD2. The base sequence is TGTGCCAGCAGCAACTCGGGACTAGCGTATCAAGAGACCCAGTACTTC. Protein translation: CASSNSGLAYQETQYF.